This T cell receptor (beta chain) was observed in a study of cytomegalovirus exposure and HLA in healthy donors. Study-level points and caveats: The records held CMV serostatus as the only immune exposure information. Earlier analysis looked at TCR beta V segments, and most were productive about 90% or about 30% of the time.

Primers included in the PCR were 60 Vbeta and 13 Jbeta primers. Libraries were prepared by immunoSEQ multiplex PCR; TCRdb keeps only in-frame clonotypes and omits some of them. Altogether over 130,000 clones are present, less than 85% being singletons, with the ten largest covering approximately 1.8%. Regarding donors, all were healthy bone marrow donors. Donors likely had unrecorded immune exposures despite being nominally healthy when sampled. This clone was found once. Its antigen is as yet unknown. Per the germline V gene, CDR1 is MNHEY and CDR2 is SVGAGI. The CDR3 extends over 14 amino acids. V dropped 6 bases and J dropped 0 bases, with 12 bases sitting between them.

The specimen sequenced was PBMCs. This receptor was identified in a man aged 35 to 55 in good health and CMV-seronegative. This sequence joins TRBV6-5 and TRBJ2-7; possible D gene TRBD1, 5 bases. DNA for the CDR3: TGTGCCAGCAGCCCGCCGGACATCTCCTACGAGCAGTACTTC. Translated: CASSPPDISYEQYF.